This is a list of T cell receptor beta chains from one sample in a study of T cells in Graves' hyperthyroidism and ophthalmopathy. TCRdb processed the multiplex PCR reads anew with MiXCR; each CDR3 protein has one entry. The data contain more than 350,000 distinct CDR3 sequences, 15% of them seen just once; the ten biggest clones take up approximately 30%. Sequencing was performed on blood. These receptors all stem from a young woman with Graves' hyperthyroidism. CDR3s leave out the opening cysteine and the closing phenylalanine or tryptophan. Each record gives: J gene, CDR3 length, D gene, V gene, CDR3 protein. D genes are given only for firm matches.

J: TRBJ2-2
length: 13
D: TRBD1
V: TRBV27
CDR3: ATKTGGANTGELF

J: TRBJ1-2
length: 11
D: NA
V: TRBV5-1
CDR3: ASSLVPGDGYT

J: TRBJ1-1
length: 10
D: NA
V: TRBV7-8
CDR3: AIHRLNTEAF

J: TRBJ1-5
length: 12
D: NA
V: TRBV19
CDR3: ASRGGGPNQPQH

J: TRBJ2-1
length: 18
D: TRBD2
V: TRBV9
CDR3: ASSVEGTSGSFGRYNEQF

J: TRBJ1-5
length: 14
D: TRBD1
V: TRBV12-3/TRBV12-4
CDR3: ASSLTGSGGNQPQH

J: TRBJ2-1
length: 14
D: TRBD2
V: TRBV11-3
CDR3: ASSAASGGGNNEQF

J: TRBJ1-2
length: 11
D: NA
V: TRBV11-2
CDR3: ASSATSNYGYT

J: TRBJ2-2
length: 11
D: NA
V: TRBV5-1
CDR3: ASSQGFAGELF

J: TRBJ1-1
length: 13
D: NA
V: TRBV15
CDR3: ATSRANRVNTEAF

J: TRBJ2-2
length: 13
D: TRBD1
V: TRBV12-3/TRBV12-4
CDR3: ASSLVQGDTGELF

J: TRBJ2-3
length: 13
D: TRBD1
V: TRBV28
CDR3: ASSPPGQSTDTQY

J: TRBJ2-7
length: 13
D: NA
V: TRBV7-8
CDR3: ASSLALIGGYEQY

J: TRBJ2-3
length: 12
D: NA
V: TRBV5-1
CDR3: ASSPDGVTGTQY

J: TRBJ1-1
length: 12
D: TRBD1
V: TRBV19
CDR3: ASSKGQANTEAF

J: TRBJ2-3
length: 14
D: NA
V: TRBV5-1
CDR3: ASRSGRTGSTDTQY

J: TRBJ2-5
length: 12
D: TRBD2
V: TRBV2
CDR3: ASSPTSGRSSQY

J: TRBJ2-1
length: 16
D: NA
V: TRBV11-1
CDR3: ASSPRSSGGGGYNEQF

J: TRBJ2-7
length: 15
D: TRBD2
V: TRBV3-1
CDR3: ASSQGPSGVISYEQY

J: TRBJ2-2
length: 14
D: TRBD2
V: TRBV9
CDR3: ASSVEGGRRTGELF

J: TRBJ2-5
length: 13
D: TRBD1
V: TRBV25-1
CDR3: ASNADRATRETQY

J: TRBJ2-3
length: 14
D: TRBD2
V: TRBV20-1
CDR3: SAAPRLAGGVDTQY

J: TRBJ2-7
length: 14
D: NA
V: TRBV7-9
CDR3: ASSLGRRTLTYEQY